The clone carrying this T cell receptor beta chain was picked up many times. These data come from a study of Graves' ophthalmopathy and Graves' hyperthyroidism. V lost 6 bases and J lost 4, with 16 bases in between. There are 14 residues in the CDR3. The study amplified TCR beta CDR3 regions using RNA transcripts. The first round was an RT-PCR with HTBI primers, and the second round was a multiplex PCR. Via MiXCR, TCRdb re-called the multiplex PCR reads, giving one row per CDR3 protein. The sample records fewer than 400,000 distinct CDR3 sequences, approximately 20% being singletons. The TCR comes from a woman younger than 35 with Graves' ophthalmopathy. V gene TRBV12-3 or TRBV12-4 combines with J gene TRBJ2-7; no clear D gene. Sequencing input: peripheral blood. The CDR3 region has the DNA TGTGCCAGCAGCCCGAGTGTGGGTTATTACGAGCAGTACTTC. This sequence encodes CASSPSVGYYEQYF.